The 29 T cell receptor beta chains in this list originate from one sample, sequenced in a study of blood T cell repertoires in COVID-19 (dated by TCRdb to 2019 to 2021). Libraries were made using the immunoSEQ multiplex PCR assay. TCRdb took this table from immuneACCESS and kept in-frame rearrangements with V and J called. Such tables lack part of the clones; where checked against another copy, unresolved V genes explain under half of the gap, and the rest is unexplained. The sample yields about 220,000 clones; around 88% were counted once. Of the sample, about 3.1% falls within the top ten clones. The sequenced sample consisted of peripheral blood. These receptors came from a woman in her twenties or thirties who had recovered from COVID-19.

V is TRBV7-6 and J is TRBJ1-1; 7 bases are shared with TRBD1. The CDR3 is 18 residues long. Germline values: CDR1 SGHVS, CDR2 FNYEAQ. The V gene end was trimmed by 2 bases and the J gene end by 5 bases; junction bases not matched to a gene: 17. The CDR3 DNA sequence: TGTGCCAGCAGCTTAACGGCAGGTTTACAGGGGAAGTCGACTGAAGCTTTCTTT. Its translation: CASSLTAGLQGKSTEAFF.

This chain joins TRBV4-3 and TRBJ2-3; D is unresolved. Germline-derived CDR1 and CDR2 are LGHNA and YSLEER. CDR3 length: 14 residues. Between the trimmed V and J ends, which lost 0 bases and 4 bases, there was a span of 8 bases. The CDR3 DNA sequence: TGCGCCAGCAGCCAAGACTTTCGCGCAGATACGCAGTATTTT. Amino acids: CASSQDFRADTQYF.

V is TRBV5-6 and J is TRBJ1-1; D unresolved. Trimming cost V 4 bases and J 0 bases, with 13 bases left between them. In germline, CDR1 is SGHDT, CDR2 YYEEEE. This CDR3 is built from 15 residues. The CDR3 DNA sequence: TGTGCCAGCAGCACGCGACAAGTAATGAACACTGAAGCTTTCTTT. This translates into CASSTRQVMNTEAFF.

The chain has TRBV7-6 and TRBJ2-7; 9 nucleotides align to TRBD1. There are 14 residues in the CDR3. Trimming removed 1 base from V and 6 bases from J; junction bases left unmatched: 4. The germline CDR1 and CDR2 sequences are SGHVS and FNYEAQ. The CDR3 region is CASSLGDRVGEQYF. CDR3 nucleotides: TGTGCCAGCAGCTTAGGGGACAGGGTCGGCGAGCAGTACTTC.

J is TRBJ2-2 and V is TRBV10-3, with 12 nucleotides matching TRBD2. J was trimmed by 1 base and V by 9 bases; bases with no gene match: 3. The CDR3 totals 15 residues. Germline assignment: CDR1 ENHRY and CDR2 SYGVKD. Here the CDR3 DNA reads TGTGCCATACAGACTAGCGGGGGGAACACCGGGGAGCTGTTTTTT. Its protein is CAIQTSGGNTGELFF.

The chain uses TRBV9 and TRBJ2-1; 8 nucleotides match TRBD2. This CDR3 has 13 amino acids. The germline V gene encodes CDR1 SGDLS and CDR2 YYNGEE. J was trimmed by 6 bases and V by 4 bases; bases with no gene match: 3. The DNA of the CDR3 is TGTGCCAGCAGCCTTAGCGGGGCCAATGAGCAGTTCTTC. This translates into CASSLSGANEQFF.

The rearrangement uses TRBV5-1 and TRBJ2-1, with a possible D match to TRBD2 (6 bases). From germline, CDR1 is SGHRS and CDR2 YFSETQ. Trimming shortened V by 0 bases and J by 5 bases, and 6 bases separated the two germline ends. CDR3 length: 13 residues. The chain's CDR3 is CASSLGTNNEQFF. CDR3 bases: TGCGCCAGCAGCTTGGGGACTAACAATGAGCAGTTCTTC.

V is TRBV7-9 and J is TRBJ2-1; 11 nucleotides agree with TRBD2. Germline loops: CDR1 SEHNR, CDR2 FQNEAQ (reference sequence). This CDR3 contains 13 residues. The trim removed 2 bases at V and 12 bases at J, leaving 3 bases unmatched. CDR3 bases: TGTGCCAGCAGCTTACTAGCGGGGGGCCCGCAGTTCTTC. As protein: CASSLLAGGPQFF.

This clone was detected once. The rearrangement uses TRBV30 and TRBJ2-1, with 7 nucleotides matching TRBD2. Trimming removed 0 bases from V and 5 bases from J; junction bases left unmatched: 7. Looked up from germline, CDR1 is GTSNPN and CDR2 is SVGIG (reference sequence). The CDR3 has 15 residues. The CDR3: CAWSVIGLEHNEQFF. In DNA, the CDR3 is TGTGCCTGGAGTGTAATCGGACTAGAGCACAATGAGCAGTTCTTC.

The table lists this clone with a count of one. The J gene is TRBJ1-6, the V gene TRBV2, with D uncertain. V was trimmed by 2 bases and J by 4 bases, leaving 9 bases between them. Germline V gene data show CDR1 as SNHLY and CDR2 as FYNNEI. CDR3 length equals 15 residues. CDR3 region: CASSELVFYNSPLHF. DNA of the CDR3: TGTGCCAGCAGTGAATTAGTGTTTTATAATTCACCCCTCCACTTT.

The chain recombines TRBV9 with TRBJ1-5; 8 bases agree with TRBD1. The CDR3 contains 15 residues. In germline, CDR1 is SGDLS, CDR2 YYNGEE. After removal of 4 bases from V and 7 bases from J, the junction contained 10 bases not matched to a gene. The CDR3 nucleotides read TGTGCCAGCAGCCGTACGGGACAGGTCCTACAGCCCCAGCATTTT. It yields the protein CASSRTGQVLQPQHF.

V gene TRBV6-6 combines with J gene TRBJ1-4, with TRBD1 identical over 7 bases. CDR1 is MNHNY and CDR2 is SVGAGI in the germline V gene (reference sequence). The CDR3 consists of 16 residues. With 0 bases clipped from V and 1 base from J, the junction kept 2 bases outside the gene matches. CDR3 sequence (DNA): TGTGCCAGCAGTTACTCCCGACAGGGAACTAATGAAAAACTGTTTTTT. This gives the protein CASSYSRQGTNEKLFF.

The chain combines TRBV5-1 with TRBJ1-2; 8 bases line up with TRBD1. The J segment lost 1 base and the V segment lost 2 bases, leaving 4 bases of the junction unmatched. CDR1 is SGHRS and CDR2 is YFSETQ in the germline V gene. CDR3 length equals 15 residues. CDR3 in DNA: TGCGCCAGCAGCTTTACAGGGGGGTATAACTATGGCTACACCTTC. It encodes CASSFTGGYNYGYTF. The full variable domain, in which reference TRBV5-1 and TRBJ1-2 provide the parts outside the CDR3, is KAGVTQTPRYLIKTRGQQVTLSCSPISGHRSVSWYQQTPGQGLQFLFEYFSETQRNKGNFPGRFSGRQFSNSRSEMNVSTLELGDSALYLCASSFTGGYNYGYTFGSGTRLTVV.

The CDR3 is CATSDLWDFKGPQHF. Here the CDR3 DNA reads TGTGCCACCAGTGATTTGTGGGACTTCAAGGGGCCCCAGCATTTT. This chain uses TRBV24-1 with TRBJ1-5; perhaps TRBD1 as D (5 bases). CDR1 is KGHDR and CDR2 is SFDVKD in the germline V gene. CDR3 length: 15 amino acids. Between the trimmed V and J ends, which lost 0 bases and 9 bases, there was a span of 14 bases.

The chain is built from TRBV5-1 and TRBJ2-7; 8 bases line up with TRBD1. This CDR3 has 13 residues. CDR1 and CDR2 from the germline V gene are SGHRS and YFSETQ. The ends lost 4 bases at V and 6 bases at J; junction bases unmatched: 6. In DNA, the CDR3 is TGCGCCAGCAGCGCCACAGACAGGGGCGAGCAGTACTTC. Amino acid sequence: CASSATDRGEQYF. Full variable domain (missing parts from reference TRBV5-1 and TRBJ2-7): KAGVTQTPRYLIKTRGQQVTLSCSPISGHRSVSWYQQTPGQGLQFLFEYFSETQRNKGNFPGRFSGRQFSNSRSEMNVSTLELGDSALYLCASSATDRGEQYFGPGTRLTVT.

This chain links TRBV10-2 with TRBJ1-5; no clear D. The CDR3 has 15 amino acids. Trimming removed 4 bases from V and 3 bases from J, with 13 bases in between. Germline V gives CDR1 WSHSY, CDR2 SAAADI. This CDR3 is CASSVGGRYNQPQHF. The CDR3 DNA sequence: TGCGCCAGCAGTGTAGGAGGGAGGTACAATCAGCCCCAGCATTTT.

J is TRBJ2-7 and V is TRBV7-2, with 8 bases aligning to TRBD2. Germline V gene sequence: CDR1 SGHTA, CDR2 FQGNSA. The CDR3 covers 14 residues. V was clipped by 5 bases and J by 4 bases; unmatched bases: 7. Here the CDR3 DNA reads TGTGCCAGCAGCGAAGGACTAGCTCGTTACGAGCAGTACTTC. Translating it yields CASSEGLARYEQYF.

This clone was counted between two and nine times. This chain uses TRBV7-9 with TRBJ1-6, with TRBD1 matching over 7 bases. Trimming cost V 7 bases and J 10 bases; bases outside gene matches: 7. The CDR3 spans 13 residues. Germline CDR1 reads SEHNR; CDR2 reads FQNEAQ (reference sequence). CDR3 in amino acids: CASTGGRESPLHF. In DNA form, the CDR3 reads TGTGCCAGCACAGGGGGTCGAGAGTCACCCCTCCACTTT.

In regard to this clone: Other DNA sequences in the same sample also yield this CDR3. The genes are TRBV5-1 and TRBJ2-5; 14 bases are a match to TRBD2. V lost 0 bases, J lost 5 bases, and 3 bases stayed unmatched. Per germline, CDR1 SGHRS and CDR2 YFSETQ. The CDR3 length is 16 residues. The CDR3 DNA reads TGCGCCAGCAGCTTGGGACTAGCGGGGGGGCTTGAGACCCAGTACTTC. This gives the protein CASSLGLAGGLETQYF.

The V and J genes are TRBV6-5 and TRBJ1-6; 7 nucleotides agree with TRBD1. This CDR3 has 13 amino acids. Germline V lookup: CDR1 MNHEY, CDR2 SVGAGI. Trimming removed 10 bases from V and 6 bases from J; junction bases left unmatched: 6. The CDR3 coding sequence is TGTGCCACCCTACAGGGGCTTAATTCACCCCTCCACTTT. This codes for CATLQGLNSPLHF.

The CDR3 DNA follows: TGTGCCAGCAGCAAGGGACAGACGTGGGAGACCCAGTACTTC. Amino acids: CASSKGQTWETQYF. V and J are TRBV21-1 and TRBJ2-5; TRBD1 is taken as the D call from the table, unchecked against the DNA. TRBV21-1 is shown as a pseudogene. This CDR3 region has 14 residues.

The J gene is TRBJ1-2, the V gene TRBV3-1 (or the pseudogene TRBV3-2), with 8 bases lining up with TRBD1. V was pared by 4 bases and J by 8 bases, with 9 bases of the junction left unmatched. The CDR3 has 14 residues. Germline V gene data show CDR1 as LGHDT and CDR2 as YNNKEL (reference sequence). The CDR3 loop reads CASSLPGGAGGYTF. The CDR3 DNA reads TGTGCCAGCAGCCTACCAGGGGGCGCGGGGGGCTACACCTTC.

The chain has TRBV3-1 (or the pseudogene TRBV3-2) and TRBJ1-5, with D perhaps matching TRBD1 (5 bases). The CDR3 is 17 amino acids. Trimming shortened V by 0 bases and J by 8 bases, and 20 bases separated the two germline ends. CDR1 is LGHDT, CDR2 YNNKEL, per germline (reference sequence). CDR3 DNA sequence: TGTGCCAGCAGCCAAGACGGAAGCGGGGGTGGACCCGAGCCCCAGCATTTT. Residues: CASSQDGSGGGPEPQHF.

The chain recombines TRBV19 with TRBJ2-1; TRBD1 matches 10 bases. V lost 7 bases to trimming and J lost 8 bases; unmatched junction nucleotides: 8. CDR1 LNHDA and CDR2 SQIVND come from the germline V gene (reference sequence). The length of the CDR3 is 14 residues. This CDR3 is CASMGGTGDDEQFF. CDR3 DNA sequence: TGTGCCAGTATGGGCGGGACAGGGGATGATGAGCAGTTCTTC.

This chain uses TRBV6-5 with TRBJ1-4, with 8 bases lining up with TRBD1. Losses at the gene ends were 4 bases for V and 5 bases for J; bases not matched to a gene: 3. The CDR3 sequence is 14 residues long. Germline lookup yields CDR1 MNHEY and CDR2 SVGAGI. CDR3 protein: CASSFRDRNEKLFF. CDR3 bases: TGTGCCAGCAGTTTCCGGGACAGGAATGAAAAACTGTTTTTT.

The chain carries TRBV6-1 and TRBJ1-5; D possibly corresponds to TRBD1 (5 bases). This CDR3 spans 14 amino acids. CDR1 is MNHNS and CDR2 is SASEGT in the germline V gene. Trimming removed 3 bases from V and 8 bases from J, with 14 bases in between. The CDR3: CASSDLTDLEPQHF. The CDR3, as DNA: TGTGCCAGCAGTGATCTGACAGACCTCGAGCCCCAGCATTTT.

The CDR3 nucleotides read TGTGCCAGCAGTGGGGTAGGGAGGGAGACCCAGTACTTC. This translates into CASSGVGRETQYF. This chain links TRBV2 with TRBJ2-5; weak D call: TRBD2 (6 bases). The CDR3 has 13 residues. CDR1 is SNHLY, CDR2 FYNNEI, per germline. Deletions cut 4 bases from V and 5 bases from J, with 11 bases between.

V is TRBV23-1 and J is TRBJ1-4; D is uncertain. TRBV23-1 is given ORF status, its function remaining uncertain. The CDR3 sequence is 15 residues long. Trimming left V 8 bases short and J 1 base short, with 14 bases between. The CDR3 loop is CASPPGGLTNEKLFF. The CDR3 DNA reads TGCGCCAGCCCCCCGGGCGGGTTAACTAATGAAAAACTGTTTTTT.

The chain carries TRBV15 and TRBJ2-1; TRBD2 matches at 15 bases. CDR1 and CDR2 from the germline V gene are LNHNV and YYDKDF (reference sequence). The length of the CDR3 is 17 residues. Trimming took 4 bases from V and 6 from J; bases not matched to a gene: 7. The CDR3 reads CATSTGLAGGRTNEQFF. The CDR3 nucleotides are TGTGCCACCAGCACCGGACTAGCGGGGGGGAGGACCAATGAGCAGTTCTTC. Drawing the rest from reference TRBV15 and TRBJ2-1, the complete variable domain is DAMVIQNPRYQVTQFGKPVTLSCSQTLNHNVMYWYQQKSSQAPKLLFHYYDKDFNNEADTPDNFQSRRPNTSFCFLDIRSPGLGDTAMYLCATSTGLAGGRTNEQFFGPGTRLTVL.